This T cell receptor (beta chain) was documented in a study of CD8 T cells in ankylosing spondylitis. Whole-study results and caveats: Made up of about eight highly homologous variants, a TCR beta motif appeared characteristic of ankylosing spondylitis blood. Some of these motif variants have turned up before, in reports on reactive arthritis synovial fluid and blood.

MiXCR, run by TCRdb on the 5' RACE reads, gives a single entry per CDR3 protein. The data contain 300,000 to 400,000 distinct CDR3 sequences, 20% to 25% of them singletons. V dropped 1 base and J dropped 0 bases, with 9 bases sitting between them. In germline, CDR1 is MGHRA, CDR2 YSYEKL. The CDR3 contains 16 residues. As for this clonotype: Its target is unknown.

This clonotype was sampled from a male donor with ankylosing spondylitis. The chain links TRBV4-1 to TRBJ1-4; D unclear. Specimen: blood, either unsorted or a sorted T cell fraction (not recorded which). CDR3 DNA sequence: TGCGCCAGCAGCCAAGCCGGCGGTCCAACTAATGAAAAACTGTTTTTT. It yields the protein CASSQAGGPTNEKLFF.